This is a list of T cell receptor beta chains from one sample in a study of beta chain features in type 1 diabetes. Repertoires were generated with immunoSEQ multiplex PCR, while TCRdb's copy carries only in-frame clones and drops some. The table includes roughly 50,000 clones, 40% to 60% detected once. Sequences were obtained from Tregs from blood. These receptor sequences come from a woman between 40 and 50 years old with type 1 diabetes. Each CDR3 is given with its conserved first and last residue. A D gene is named only where the DNA matches it firmly. Clone size is stated in some rows and not others, as once, few, many or a class when expanded.

clone_size	v_call	j_call	d_call	cdr3_nt	cdr3_aa
.	TRBV5-1	TRBJ1-1	TRBD1	TGCGCCAGCAGGAGGGGTACAGGGGGCAGGAACACTGAAGCTTTCTTT	CASRRGTGGRNTEAFF
few	TRBV20-1	TRBJ2-1	.	TGCAGTGCTGGACTATCCGGAAGGGAGTTCTTC	CSAGLSGREFF
.	TRBV27	TRBJ2-3	TRBD2	TGTGCCAGCAGTTTACGCCCCCCACTAGCGGGAGTAACAGATACGCAGTATTTT	CASSLRPPLAGVTDTQYF
few	TRBV28	TRBJ2-5	TRBD1	TGTGCCAGCAGCGACACAGGGGGCCAAGAGACCCAGTACTTC	CASSDTGGQETQYF
few	TRBV5-4	TRBJ1-1	TRBD1	TGTGCCAGCAGCTCAACCGGGACAGGGGGCACTGAAGCTTTCTTT	CASSSTGTGGTEAFF
.	TRBV7-8	TRBJ2-2	.	TGTGCCAGCAGCTTCGCTTCAGTCGGGGAGCTGTTTTTT	CASSFASVGELFF
.	TRBV6-1	TRBJ2-1	TRBD2	TGTGCCAGCAGTGAAGGAGGTAGCGGGGGGGATGAGCAGTTCTTC	CASSEGGSGGDEQFF
.	TRBV7-9	TRBJ2-1	.	TGTGCCAGCAGCCTGCGGACTTCCGACTACAATGAGCAGTTCTTC	CASSLRTSDYNEQFF
.	TRBV19	TRBJ1-5	.	TGTGCCAGTAGTATCTCAGGCGGCAATCAGCCCCAGCATTTT	CASSISGGNQPQHF
.	TRBV5-4	TRBJ2-7	.	TGTGCCAGCAGCTTGAAGACTGGGAGCTCCTACGAGCAGTACTTC	CASSLKTGSSYEQYF
.	TRBV2	TRBJ2-5	.	TGTGCCAGCAGTGAAGCAGAGGGCTACGAGACCCAGTACTTC	CASSEAEGYETQYF
.	TRBV10-3	TRBJ1-2	TRBD1	TGTGCCATCAGTGACCGGACAGGGAGAGACTATGGCTACACCTTC	CAISDRTGRDYGYTF
.	TRBV7-9	TRBJ2-5	.	TGTGCCAGCAGCCCCTCCAGGAGGGGAGAGACCCAGTACTTC	CASSPSRRGETQYF
.	TRBV10-3	TRBJ2-2	TRBD1	TGTGCCTTAGGGGACAGCAACACCGGGGAGCTGTTTTTT	CALGDSNTGELFF
few	TRBV18	TRBJ2-7	.	TGTGCCAGCTCACCACGGCCTAGCGCGGAAAACGAGCAGTACTTC	CASSPRPSAENEQYF
.	TRBV6-1	TRBJ1-1	.	TGTGCCAGCAGTCGGCGGACTAGCACTGAAGCTTTCTTT	CASSRRTSTEAFF
few	TRBV2	TRBJ1-5	.	TGTGCCAGCAGTGCAACACAGAATCAGCCCCAGCATTTT	CASSATQNQPQHF
.	TRBV6-5	TRBJ2-3	TRBD1	TGTGCCAGCGGGTCGGGACAGTACAATACGCAGTATTTT	CASGSGQYNTQYF
.	TRBV19	TRBJ1-5	.	TGTGCCAGTAGGATCTGGACAGCCAAAAATCAGCCCCAGCATTTT	CASRIWTAKNQPQHF
few	TRBV19	TRBJ2-1	TRBD2	TGTGCCAGTAAAATCCGGGAGGAAACCTACAATGAGCAGTTCTTC	CASKIREETYNEQFF
few	TRBV5-1	TRBJ2-3	TRBD2	TGCGCCAGCAGCTTGGAGTTATGGACTAGCGGAGGGGATACGCAGTATTTT	CASSLELWTSGGDTQYF
.	TRBV27	TRBJ1-1	.	TGTGCCAGCAGTTTGGGCCTCAGGGGCACTGAAGCTTTCTTT	CASSLGLRGTEAFF
.	TRBV4-3	TRBJ2-1	TRBD2	TGCGCCAGCAGCCGATCCACTAGCGGGGGGTGGCATGAGCAGTTCTTC	CASSRSTSGGWHEQFF
.	TRBV4-3	TRBJ2-7	.	TGCGCCAGCAGCCAAGCGTTGGGCCACTCCTACGAGCAGTACTTC	CASSQALGHSYEQYF
.	TRBV28	TRBJ2-3	.	TGTGCCAGCAGCCTGGGGCGAGATACGCAGTATTTT	CASSLGRDTQYF
.	TRBV28	TRBJ1-1	.	TGTGCCAGCAGTTTACCCGGGACAAGGGAAGCTTTCTTT	CASSLPGTREAFF
.	TRBV18	TRBJ1-4	.	TGTGCCAGCTCACCTTGGGGCGGTGAAAAACTGTTTTTT	CASSPWGGEKLFF
few	TRBV5-1	TRBJ2-1	TRBD1	TGCGCCAGCAGCTTCGGACAGGGAAGCTCCTACAATGAGCAGTTCTTC	CASSFGQGSSYNEQFF
.	TRBV28	TRBJ2-1	.	TGTGCCAGCAGGGAACTCTCGGGATTTTACAATGAGCAGTTCTTC	CASRELSGFYNEQFF
.	TRBV7-2	TRBJ1-6	.	TGTGCCAGCAGCTTACGTTATATACCCCTCCACTTT	CASSLRYIPLHF
.	TRBV20-1	TRBJ1-2	.	TGCAGTGCTGGCAACGATGGCTACACCTTC	CSAGNDGYTF
.	TRBV29-1	TRBJ1-4	.	TGCAGCGTTGAAGACGGGAGAGGAGCTAATGAAAAACTGTTTTTT	CSVEDGRGANEKLFF
few	TRBV5-1	TRBJ1-5	.	TGCGCCAGTAGGGCGGGGAGCAATCAGCCCCAGCATTTT	CASRAGSNQPQHF
.	TRBV5-1	TRBJ2-1	.	TGCGCCAGCAGCTGGGACTTAGGGTCCTACAATGAGCAGTTCTTC	CASSWDLGSYNEQFF
.	TRBV7-2	TRBJ2-1	TRBD2	TGTGCCAGCAGCTTCCCGACTAGCGGGCTTAGCTCCTACAATGAGCAGTTCTTC	CASSFPTSGLSSYNEQFF
few	TRBV19	TRBJ1-4	.	TGTGCCAGTTCCAAACCCAGGACAGTGGAAAAACTGTTTTTT	CASSKPRTVEKLFF
.	TRBV29-1	TRBJ1-2	TRBD1	TGCAGCGCAGGGGACAGCAGGGGCTACACCTTC	CSAGDSRGYTF
.	TRBV7-2	TRBJ2-5	.	TGTGCCAGCAGCTTACACAGGGAAGAGACCCAGTACTTC	CASSLHREETQYF
few	TRBV18	TRBJ2-6	.	TGTGCCAGCTCACTAGTACTAGCTGGGGCCAACGTCCTGACTTTC	CASSLVLAGANVLTF
.	TRBV2	TRBJ1-1	.	TGTGCCAGCACCGAAGGGGGTAGGACTGAAGCTTTCTTT	CASTEGGRTEAFF
.	TRBV5-6	TRBJ2-7	TRBD1	TGTGCCAGCAGCCTAGGGGACAGGGGGGTACAGTACTTC	CASSLGDRGVQYF
.	TRBV6-5	TRBJ1-5	.	TGTGCCAGCTCCCCGGGAGGCAGACTCAATCAGCCCCAGCATTTT	CASSPGGRLNQPQHF
.	TRBV2	TRBJ1-1	.	TGTGCCAGCAGTAATCGGGAGGACACTGAAGCTTTCTTT	CASSNREDTEAFF
few	TRBV7-2	TRBJ2-1	TRBD2	TGTGCCAGCAGTTTATCACTTAGCGGGGGGGCCTTTGAGCAGTTCTTC	CASSLSLSGGAFEQFF
few	TRBV30	TRBJ1-1	.	TGTGCCTGGGCAGGAGCCGGCGGGGGATGGTGGAGCACTGAAGCTTTCTTT	CAWAGAGGGWWSTEAFF